This T cell receptor (beta chain) was sequenced for a study of beta chain features in type 1 diabetes. Study-level results: The study found moderately but significantly shorter TCRB CDR3s in all four CD4+ subsets of Type 1 diabetes patients. VDJ junctions from patients with type 1 diabetes contained fewer insertions and more deletions.

Expressed TCRB transcripts were sequenced because the entire RNA isolate underwent reverse transcription. Using immunoSEQ multiplex PCR, the repertoire was profiled, and TCRdb retains in-frame clones only, with some absent. Of under 950,000 clones listed, 17% are singletons. In total, each donor contributed a single heparinised blood draw that averaged around 120 mL. Via CD45RO/CCR7/CD25/CD127/CD95/CD27, cells of the CD4+ naive, central memory, regulatory and stem cell-like memory subsets were sorted. This clone occurred a few times. Its antigen is undetermined. The V segment lost 2 bases and the J segment 5 bases; nucleotides outside the gene matches: 3. Germline lookup yields CDR1 KGHSH and CDR2 LQKENI. This CDR3 is built from 14 residues.

The TCR was taken from a woman under 30 in good health. This rearrangement joins TRBV18 to TRBJ2-1; 7 bases fit TRBD2. Sequencing was performed on naive CD4+ T cells from blood. The chain's CDR3 is CASSPGTINNEQFF. The CDR3 DNA reads TGTGCCAGCTCACCAGGGACTATCAACAATGAGCAGTTCTTC.